The source of this TCR beta chain is a study of shared clonotypes between healthy human individuals. V gave up 6 bases and J gave up 7 bases, with 16 bases separating them. CDR1 SQVTM and CDR2 ANQGSEA come from the germline V gene. The CDR3 consists of 13 residues. Study outcomes and limitations: Across a handful of donors, naive CD4 shared roughly 5%, naive CD8 over 3%, memory CD4 2.3%, memory CD8 roughly 0.37%. Rarefaction analysis demonstrated incomplete sorted-subset sequencing notwithstanding large depth.

Profiled with immunoSEQ multiplex PCR; TCRdb holds only in-frame clones, not every one. The repertoire holds 2.5 million or so clones, more than 90% seen once, with around 0.15% in the top ten. With respect to this clone: Its target is not known.

Donors were healthy HIV-negative adults without recently reported acute infections or vaccinations. The chain carries TRBV29-1 and TRBJ2-4; TRBD2 is a possible D gene (6 bases). The specimen was naive CD4+ T cells sorted from blood. This sample's subset: CD45RA+ positively selected. The TCR sequence derives from a man aged 18 to 29 in good health. The CDR3, as DNA: TGCAGCGTATTAGGGGCTGGGGGGAACATTCAGTACTTC. Encoded protein: CSVLGAGGNIQYF.